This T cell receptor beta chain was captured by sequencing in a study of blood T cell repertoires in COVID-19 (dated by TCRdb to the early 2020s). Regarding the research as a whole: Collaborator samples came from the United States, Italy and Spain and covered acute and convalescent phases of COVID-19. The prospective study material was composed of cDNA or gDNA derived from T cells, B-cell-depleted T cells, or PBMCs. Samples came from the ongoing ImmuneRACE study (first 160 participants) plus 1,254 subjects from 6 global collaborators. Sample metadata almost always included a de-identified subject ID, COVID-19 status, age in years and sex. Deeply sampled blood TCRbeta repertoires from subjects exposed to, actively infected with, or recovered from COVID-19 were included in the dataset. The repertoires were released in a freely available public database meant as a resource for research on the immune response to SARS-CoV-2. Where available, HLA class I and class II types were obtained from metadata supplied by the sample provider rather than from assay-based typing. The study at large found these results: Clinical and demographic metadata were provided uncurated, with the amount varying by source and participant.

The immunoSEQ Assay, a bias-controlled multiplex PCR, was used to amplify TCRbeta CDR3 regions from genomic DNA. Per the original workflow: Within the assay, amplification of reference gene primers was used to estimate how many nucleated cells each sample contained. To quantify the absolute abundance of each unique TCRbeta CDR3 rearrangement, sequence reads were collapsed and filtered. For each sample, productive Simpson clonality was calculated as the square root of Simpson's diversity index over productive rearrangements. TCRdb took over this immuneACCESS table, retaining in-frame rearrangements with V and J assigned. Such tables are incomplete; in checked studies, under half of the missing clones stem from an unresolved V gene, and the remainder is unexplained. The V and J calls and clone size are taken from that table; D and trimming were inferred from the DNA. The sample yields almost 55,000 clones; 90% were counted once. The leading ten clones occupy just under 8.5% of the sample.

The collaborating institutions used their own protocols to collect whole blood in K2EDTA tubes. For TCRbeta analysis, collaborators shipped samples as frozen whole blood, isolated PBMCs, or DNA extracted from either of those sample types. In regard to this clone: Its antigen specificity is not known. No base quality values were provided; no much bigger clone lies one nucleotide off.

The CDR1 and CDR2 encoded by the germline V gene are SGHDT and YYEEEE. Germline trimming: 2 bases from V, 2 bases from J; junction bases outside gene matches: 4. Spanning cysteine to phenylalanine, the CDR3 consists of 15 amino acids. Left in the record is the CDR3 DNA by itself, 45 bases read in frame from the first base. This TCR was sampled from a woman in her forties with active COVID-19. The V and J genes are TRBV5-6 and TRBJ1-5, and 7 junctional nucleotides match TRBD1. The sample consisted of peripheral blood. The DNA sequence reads TGTGCCAGCAGCTTCTACGGACAGGGCAATCAGCCCCAGCATTTT. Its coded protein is CASSFYGQGNQPQHF. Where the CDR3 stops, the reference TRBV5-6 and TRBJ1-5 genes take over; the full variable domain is DAGVTQSPTHLIKTRGQQVTLRCSPKSGHDTVSWYQQALGQGPQFIFQYYEEEERQRGNFPDRFSGHQFPNYSSELNVNALLLGDSALYLCASSFYGQGNQPQHFGDGTRLSIL.